This T cell receptor beta chain was sequenced during a study of immune characterization of retroperitoneal liposarcoma. The CDR3 extends over 16 amino acids. V was trimmed by 5 bases and J by 4 bases, leaving 19 bases between them. From germline, CDR1 is SGHVS and CDR2 FNYEAQ. TCRdb reprocessed the PCR reads with MiXCR, giving one entry per CDR3 protein. The sample has about 10,000 distinct CDR3 sequences; roughly a quarter are singletons. The receptor was isolated from a male donor with retroperitoneal liposarcoma. The rearrangement uses TRBV7-6 and TRBJ2-3, with D perhaps matching TRBD2 (7 bases). The specimen was tumor tissue. As DNA, the CDR3 is TGTGCCAGCAGCCCCGAAGGGGCGGGGGCCTCAGATACGCAGTATTTT. Its protein is CASSPEGAGASDTQYF.